This is a list of T cell receptor beta chains from one sample in a study of early T cells in non-severe SARS-CoV-2 infection. TCRdb re-called the 5' RACE reads with MiXCR, one entry per CDR3 protein. Of under 100,000 distinct CDR3 sequences in the sample, approximately 11% were seen once. The specimen sequenced was whole blood. These receptors were collected from an adult who was a healthcare worker with PCR-confirmed SARS-CoV-2 infection or an uninfected control (not recorded which). Each CDR3 is given with its conserved first and last residue. The order of the fields is clone size, V gene, J gene, CDR3 protein. For some rows the clone size is stated as once, few or many, or as a class when expanded; others skip it.

>few|TRBV7-2|TRBJ1-5
CASSLETGVVNQPQHF
>many|TRBV3-1|TRBJ1-5
CASSRTLGLNQPQHF
>many|TRBV6-5|TRBJ2-2
CASSSGTGGPGELFF
>many|TRBV24-1|TRBJ1-2
CATSDLHNYTF
>-|TRBV7-7|TRBJ2-6
CASSSVGSGANVLTF
>-|TRBV14|TRBJ1-1
CASSQVRGTGRTEAFF
>-|TRBV20-1|TRBJ2-5
CSAAPGLAEIQETQYF
>many|TRBV7-9|TRBJ1-1
CASSLALGQNTEAFF
>-|TRBV19|TRBJ2-3
CASSFPGAGPTDTQYF
>-|TRBV7-9|TRBJ1-4
CASSLQGINEKLFF
>-|TRBV11-2|TRBJ1-4
CASSSGTGRDEKLFF
>few|TRBV11-2|TRBJ2-2
CASRDTLAGELFF
>many|TRBV6-1|TRBJ1-1
CASRAGYPNTEAFF
>-|TRBV20-1|TRBJ1-2
CSARDLMTGTLPYGYTF
>many|TRBV27|TRBJ2-7
CASSSSGGEVTYEQYF
>few|TRBV5-1|TRBJ1-1
CASSLYPNTEAFF
>-|TRBV20-1|TRBJ1-1
CSARDRVGQEAFF
>few|TRBV7-9|TRBJ1-6
CASSPSDSPLHF
>many|TRBV18|TRBJ1-1
CASSPSRMGGRNTEAFF
>few|TRBV14|TRBJ2-3
CASSQDGPRSSTDTQYF
>many|TRBV5-1|TRBJ2-1
CASSFQSSYNEQFF
>many|TRBV7-8|TRBJ2-3
CASSLVMSSGGRSTDTQYF
>few|TRBV2|TRBJ2-7
CASNWAYEQYF
>many|TRBV24-1|TRBJ1-5
CATSQGASQPQHF
>many|TRBV12-3/TRBV12-4|TRBJ1-1
CASSFADEAFF
>-|TRBV6-2/TRBV6-3|TRBJ2-6
CASSNKGVSVQANVLTF
>many|TRBV10-3|TRBJ2-7
CAISGGGSSYEQYF
>-|TRBV29-1|TRBJ2-1
CSVGGPRGRHNEQFF
>-|TRBV11-3|TRBJ2-7
CASSLTGFSYEQYF